The TCR beta chain described here comes from a study of T cells in Graves' hyperthyroidism and ophthalmopathy. Background on the study: Prior to any treatment, at the point of initial diagnosis, peripheral blood was collected.

Exclusion of a patient resulted from uncontrolled infection, other autoimmune disease, pregnancy or lactation. The ends lost 0 bases at V and 0 bases at J; junction bases unmatched: 8. The CDR3 consists of 18 residues. Germline CDR1 is GTSNPN and CDR2 is SVGIG (reference sequence). General observations from the study: Separation of ophthalmopathy from stable hyperthyroidism was achieved by a 13 V-J model. Expanded thyroid clonotypes (above 0.001) were mostly also found in blood.

What was amplified from RNA transcripts were TCR beta CDR3 regions. TCR CDR3 regions were first amplified by RT-PCR with HTBI primers. TCRdb reprocessed the multiplex PCR reads with MiXCR, giving one entry per CDR3 protein. The repertoire includes hundreds of thousands of distinct CDR3 sequences, approximately 14% of them detected once, and roughly 10% sits in the top ten. This clonotype was detected many times. Its antigen is undetermined. The chain carries TRBV30 and TRBJ2-1; 10 positions match TRBD2. The sample was blood. The sequence was collected from a woman aged 18-30 years with Graves' hyperthyroidism. DNA of the CDR3: TGTGCCTGGAGTGTGTGGAGGACTAGCGGATTCTCCTACAATGAGCAGTTCTTC. Residues: CAWSVWRTSGFSYNEQFF.